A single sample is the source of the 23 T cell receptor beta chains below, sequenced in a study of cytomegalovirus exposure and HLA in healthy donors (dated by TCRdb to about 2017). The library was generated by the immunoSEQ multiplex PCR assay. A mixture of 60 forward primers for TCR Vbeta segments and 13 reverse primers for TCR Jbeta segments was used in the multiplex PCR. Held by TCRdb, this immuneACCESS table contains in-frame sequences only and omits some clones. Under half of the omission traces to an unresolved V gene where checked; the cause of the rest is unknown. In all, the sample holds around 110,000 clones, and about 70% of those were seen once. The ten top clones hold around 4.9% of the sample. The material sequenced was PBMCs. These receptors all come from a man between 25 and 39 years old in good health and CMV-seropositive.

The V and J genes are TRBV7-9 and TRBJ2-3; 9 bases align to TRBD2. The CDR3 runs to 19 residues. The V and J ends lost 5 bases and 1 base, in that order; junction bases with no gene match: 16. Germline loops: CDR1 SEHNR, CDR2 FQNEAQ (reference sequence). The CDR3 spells CASSPAWGSGGLRTDTQYF. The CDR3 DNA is TGTGCCAGCAGCCCAGCGTGGGGTAGCGGGGGACTACGCACAGATACGCAGTATTTT. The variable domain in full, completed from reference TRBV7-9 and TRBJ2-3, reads DTGVSQNPRHKITKRGQNVTFRCDPISEHNRLYWYRQTLGQGPEFLTYFQNEAQLEKSRLLSDRFSAERPKGSFSTLEIQRTEQGDSAMYLCASSPAWGSGGLRTDTQYFGPGTRLTVL.

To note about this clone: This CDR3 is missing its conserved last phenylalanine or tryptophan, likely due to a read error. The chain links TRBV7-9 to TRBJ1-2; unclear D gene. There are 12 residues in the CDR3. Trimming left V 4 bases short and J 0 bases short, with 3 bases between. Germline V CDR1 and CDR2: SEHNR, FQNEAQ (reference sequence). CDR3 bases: TGTGCCAGCAGCTCGTCTAACTATGGCTACACCCTC. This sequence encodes CASSSSNYGYTL.

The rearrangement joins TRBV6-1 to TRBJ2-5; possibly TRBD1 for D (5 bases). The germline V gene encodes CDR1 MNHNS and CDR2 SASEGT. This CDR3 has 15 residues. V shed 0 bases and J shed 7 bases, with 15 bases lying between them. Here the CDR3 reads CASSEALRQGGTQYF. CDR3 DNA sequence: TGTGCCAGCAGTGAAGCTTTGAGGCAGGGCGGGACCCAGTACTTC.

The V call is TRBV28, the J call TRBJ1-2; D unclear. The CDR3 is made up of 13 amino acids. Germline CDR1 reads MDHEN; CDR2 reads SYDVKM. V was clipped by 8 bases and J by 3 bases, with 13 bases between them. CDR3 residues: CASPYQNYYGYTF. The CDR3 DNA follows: TGTGCCAGCCCATACCAGAATTACTATGGCTACACCTTC.

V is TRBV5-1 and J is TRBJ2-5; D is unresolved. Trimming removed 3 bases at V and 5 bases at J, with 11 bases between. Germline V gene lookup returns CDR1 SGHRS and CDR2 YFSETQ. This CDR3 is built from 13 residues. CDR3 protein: CASSSSPEETQYF. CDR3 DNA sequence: TGCGCCAGCAGCTCTAGTCCTGAGGAGACCCAGTACTTC.

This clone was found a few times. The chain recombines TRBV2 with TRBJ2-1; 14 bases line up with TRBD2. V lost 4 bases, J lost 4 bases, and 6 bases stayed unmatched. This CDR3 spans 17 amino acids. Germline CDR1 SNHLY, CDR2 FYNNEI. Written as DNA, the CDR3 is TGTGCCAGCAGTGGAGAGGGGACTAGCGGGGGTTACAATGAGCAGTTCTTC. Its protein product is CASSGEGTSGGYNEQFF.

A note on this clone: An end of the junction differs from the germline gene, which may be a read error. CDR3 loop: CASSTGPGQKAYGYPF. The CDR3 DNA is TGTGCCAGCAGTACGGGACCTGGACAGAAAGCCTATGGCTACCCCTTC. The chain has TRBV28 and TRBJ1-2; D is possibly TRBD1 (6 bases). In germline, CDR1 is MDHEN, CDR2 SYDVKM. This CDR3 comprises 16 residues.

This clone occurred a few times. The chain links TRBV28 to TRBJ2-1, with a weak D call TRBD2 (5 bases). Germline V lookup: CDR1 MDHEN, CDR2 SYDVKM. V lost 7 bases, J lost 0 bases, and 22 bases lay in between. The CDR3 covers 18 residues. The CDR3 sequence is CASIAHFGREGSYNEQFF. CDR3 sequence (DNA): TGTGCCAGCATTGCCCATTTCGGCAGAGAGGGCTCCTACAATGAGCAGTTCTTC.

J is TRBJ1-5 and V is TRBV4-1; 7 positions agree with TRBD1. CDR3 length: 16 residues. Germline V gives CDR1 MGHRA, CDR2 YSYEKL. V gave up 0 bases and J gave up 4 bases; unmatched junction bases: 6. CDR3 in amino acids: CASSQDTGAGNQPQHF. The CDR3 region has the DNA TGCGCCAGCAGCCAAGATACAGGGGCTGGAAATCAGCCCCAGCATTTT.

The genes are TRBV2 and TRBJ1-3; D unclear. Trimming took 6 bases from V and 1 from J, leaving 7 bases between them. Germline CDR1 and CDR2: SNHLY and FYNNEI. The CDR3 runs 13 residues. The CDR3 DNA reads TGTGCCAGCAGGGAGGGATCTGGAAACACCATATATTTT. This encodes CASREGSGNTIYF.

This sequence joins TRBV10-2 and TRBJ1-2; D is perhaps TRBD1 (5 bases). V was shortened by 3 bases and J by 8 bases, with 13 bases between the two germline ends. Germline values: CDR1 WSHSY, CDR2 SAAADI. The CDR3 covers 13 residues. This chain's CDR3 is CASSDQGRGGYTF. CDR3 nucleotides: TGCGCCAGCAGTGATCAGGGAAGAGGAGGCTACACCTTC.

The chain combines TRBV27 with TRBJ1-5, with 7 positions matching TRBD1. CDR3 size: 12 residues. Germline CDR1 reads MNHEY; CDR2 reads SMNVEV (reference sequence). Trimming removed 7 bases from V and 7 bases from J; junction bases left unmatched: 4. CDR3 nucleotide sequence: TGTGCCAGCAAGGCAGGGGGACAGCCCCAGCATTTT. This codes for CASKAGGQPQHF.

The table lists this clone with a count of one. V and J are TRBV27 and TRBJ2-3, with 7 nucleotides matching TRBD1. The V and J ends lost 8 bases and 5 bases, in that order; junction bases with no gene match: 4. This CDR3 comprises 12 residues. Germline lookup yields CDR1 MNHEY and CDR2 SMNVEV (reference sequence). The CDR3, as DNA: TGTGCCAGCTTAGCAGGGGGAGATACGCAGTATTTT. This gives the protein CASLAGGDTQYF.

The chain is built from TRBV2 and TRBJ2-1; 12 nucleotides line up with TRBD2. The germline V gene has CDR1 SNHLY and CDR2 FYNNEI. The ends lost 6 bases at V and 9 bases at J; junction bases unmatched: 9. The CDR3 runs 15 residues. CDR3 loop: CASRKWTSGEGEQFF. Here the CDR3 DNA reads TGTGCCAGCAGAAAATGGACTAGCGGGGAGGGTGAGCAGTTCTTC.

The CDR3 protein is CASSQGSGGREQYF. For the CDR3, the DNA is TGCGCCAGCAGCCAAGGGAGCGGCGGCCGCGAGCAGTACTTC. The rearrangement links TRBV4-1 to TRBJ2-7; a weak D match, TRBD2 (5 bases). Germline CDR1 MGHRA, CDR2 YSYEKL. Trimming removed 1 base from V and 6 bases from J, with 13 bases in between. The CDR3 is 14 amino acids.

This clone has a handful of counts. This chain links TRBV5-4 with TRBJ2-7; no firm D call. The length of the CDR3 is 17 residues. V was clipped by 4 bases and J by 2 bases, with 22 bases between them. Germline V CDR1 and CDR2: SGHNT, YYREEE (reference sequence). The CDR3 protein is CASSNGAYRRSPYEQYF. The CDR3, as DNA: TGTGCCAGCAGCAATGGCGCATATCGTCGTAGCCCCTACGAGCAGTACTTC.

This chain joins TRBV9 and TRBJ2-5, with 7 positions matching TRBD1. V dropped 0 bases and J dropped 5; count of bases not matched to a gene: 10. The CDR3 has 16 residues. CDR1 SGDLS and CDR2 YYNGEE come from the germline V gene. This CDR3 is CASSVVQRQGGETQYF. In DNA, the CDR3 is TGTGCCAGCAGCGTAGTTCAACGACAGGGCGGGGAGACCCAGTACTTC.

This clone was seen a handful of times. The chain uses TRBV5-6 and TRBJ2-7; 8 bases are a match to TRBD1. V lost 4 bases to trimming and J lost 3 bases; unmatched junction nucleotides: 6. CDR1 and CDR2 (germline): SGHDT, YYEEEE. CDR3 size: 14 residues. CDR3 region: CASSRGTGYYEQYF. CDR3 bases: TGTGCCAGCAGCCGAGGGACAGGTTACTACGAGCAGTACTTC.

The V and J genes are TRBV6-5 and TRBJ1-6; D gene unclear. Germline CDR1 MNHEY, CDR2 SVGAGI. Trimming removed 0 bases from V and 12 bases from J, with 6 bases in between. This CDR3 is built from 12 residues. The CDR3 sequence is CASSYSRGPLHF. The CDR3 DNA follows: TGTGCCAGCAGTTACTCCCGAGGACCCCTCCACTTT.

The CDR3 coding sequence is TGTGCCAGCTCACCCGCGCCGGGTCTAGCGGGGGGGCAAACCTACGAGCAGTACTTC. It specifies CASSPAPGLAGGQTYEQYF. The chain joins TRBV18 to TRBJ2-7, with 12 bases matching TRBD2. CDR3 length: 19 amino acids. With V trimmed by 3 bases and J by 2 bases, 14 bases remained unmatched. The germline V gene has CDR1 KGHSH and CDR2 LQKENI.

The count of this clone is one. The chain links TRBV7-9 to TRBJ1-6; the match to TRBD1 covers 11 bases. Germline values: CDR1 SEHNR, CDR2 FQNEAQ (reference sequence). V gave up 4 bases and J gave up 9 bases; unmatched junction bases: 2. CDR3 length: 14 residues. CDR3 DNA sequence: TGTGCCAGCAGCTGGGACAGGGGGACTTCACCCCTCCACTTT. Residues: CASSWDRGTSPLHF.

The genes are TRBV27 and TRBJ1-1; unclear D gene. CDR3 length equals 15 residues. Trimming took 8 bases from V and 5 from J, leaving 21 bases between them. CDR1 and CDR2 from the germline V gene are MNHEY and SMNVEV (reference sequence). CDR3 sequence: CASRDPPSQGTEAFF. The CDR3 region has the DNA TGTGCCAGCCGGGATCCCCCGTCCCAAGGGACTGAAGCTTTCTTT.

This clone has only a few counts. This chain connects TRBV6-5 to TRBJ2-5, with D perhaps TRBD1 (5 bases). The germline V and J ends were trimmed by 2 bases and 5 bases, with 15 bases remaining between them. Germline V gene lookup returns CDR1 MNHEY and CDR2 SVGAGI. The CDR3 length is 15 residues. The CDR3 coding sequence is TGTGCCAGCAGTTACGGCCAGGGTATGGGGGAGACCCAGTACTTC. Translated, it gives CASSYGQGMGETQYF.